What follows are 17 T cell receptor beta chains derived from one specimen sequenced in a study of blood T cell repertoires in COVID-19. Sequencing used immunoSEQ multiplex PCR; TCRdb keeps in-frame clones, though not all of them. The sample shows approximately 89,000 clones, 75% to 80% of them seen only once. Material for sequencing was peripheral blood. These receptors came from a man between 65 and 85 years old with COVID-19, enrolled during active disease.

The J gene is TRBJ2-2, the V gene TRBV18; perhaps TRBD1 as D (6 bases). V was cut by 4 bases and J by 6 bases, with 9 bases left in between. The CDR3 length is 13 residues. Germline assignment: CDR1 KGHSH and CDR2 LQKENI. Here the CDR3 reads CASSRTAAGELFF. CDR3 in DNA: TGTGCCAGCTCACGGACAGCAGCCGGGGAGCTGTTTTTT.

The rearrangement links TRBV7-9 to TRBJ2-2; the match to TRBD1 covers 9 bases. Trimming took 1 base from V and 2 from J; bases not matched to a gene: 2. The CDR3 runs to 16 residues. Germline V gene data show CDR1 as SEHNR and CDR2 as FQNEAQ (reference sequence). The CDR3 bases are TGTGCCAGCAGCTTAGGGACAGGGGTAAACACCGGGGAGCTGTTTTTT. This codes for CASSLGTGVNTGELFF. Complete variable domain (other parts from reference TRBV7-9 and TRBJ2-2): DTGVSQNPRHKITKRGQNVTFRCDPISEHNRLYWYRQTLGQGPEFLTYFQNEAQLEKSRLLSDRFSAERPKGSFSTLEIQRTEQGDSAMYLCASSLGTGVNTGELFFGEGSRLTVL.

The chain combines TRBV3-1 (or the pseudogene TRBV3-2) with TRBJ2-1, with 12 bases aligning to TRBD1. The CDR3 is 17 residues long. Germline CDR1 LGHDT, CDR2 YNNKEL (reference sequence). After removal of 4 bases from V and 9 bases from J, the junction contained 13 bases not matched to a gene. The CDR3 bases are TGTGCCAGCAGCCCGAGTACGGGACAGGGGGCTTTAGGTGAGCAGTTCTTC. It specifies CASSPSTGQGALGEQFF.

The chain uses TRBV30 and TRBJ1-1; D is perhaps TRBD1 (5 bases). CDR3 length: 13 residues. With 3 bases removed from V and 1 base from J, the gap between germline ends came to 9 bases. Germline CDR1 GTSNPN, CDR2 SVGIG (reference sequence). The CDR3 reads CAWRWTPNTEAFF. CDR3 in DNA: TGTGCCTGGAGGTGGACACCGAACACTGAAGCTTTCTTT.

The chain employs TRBV7-2 and TRBJ1-1; D unresolved. The V gene lost 1 base and the J gene lost 1 base, with 7 bases spanning the gap. The CDR3 runs to 14 residues. CDR1 and CDR2 (germline): SGHTA, FQGNSA. The CDR3 region is CASSLGMRNTEAFF. CDR3 DNA: TGTGCCAGCAGCTTAGGAATGAGGAACACTGAAGCTTTCTTT.

This clone was recorded once. The chain recombines TRBV28 with TRBJ2-7, with D possibly TRBD2 on 6 matching bases. The CDR3 has 16 amino acids. Per germline, CDR1 MDHEN and CDR2 SYDVKM. Deletions cut 8 bases from V and 9 bases from J, with 29 bases between. DNA for the CDR3: TGTGCCAGCGGAGGCGGAGGGTCGGGCCAACACGGGGGGCAGTACTTC. It is translated as CASGGGGSGQHGGQYF. Variable domain in full (rest from reference TRBV28 and TRBJ2-7): DVKVTQSSRYLVKRTGEKVFLECVQDMDHENMFWYRQDPGLGLRLIYFSYDVKMKEKGDIPEGYSVSREKKERFSLILESASTNQTSMYLCASGGGGSGQHGGQYFGPGTRLTVT.

J is TRBJ2-2 and V is TRBV10-3, with 7 bases that match TRBD1. The CDR3 is 16 residues long. In germline, CDR1 is ENHRY, CDR2 SYGVKD. The V and J ends lost 3 bases and 10 bases, in that order; junction bases with no gene match: 14. The CDR3 DNA sequence: TGTGCCATCAGTGAACCTGAAGGGGGCAAAGGGGAGGAGCTGTTTTTT. Translating gives CAISEPEGGKGEELFF.

The chain couples TRBV29-1 to TRBJ1-2; D ambiguous. V was trimmed by 2 bases and J by 4 bases, leaving 11 bases between them. The germline V gene encodes CDR1 SQVTM and CDR2 ANQGSEA. The length of the CDR3 is 13 residues. CDR3 sequence reads: CSVEPSSRYGYTF. The CDR3 coding sequence is TGCAGCGTTGAACCGTCTAGCCGCTATGGCTACACCTTC.

V and J are TRBV4-2 and TRBJ2-1; D is unclear. CDR3 size: 16 residues. The V gene lost 0 bases and the J gene lost 4 bases, with 13 bases spanning the gap. Per the germline V gene, CDR1 is LGHNA and CDR2 is YNFKEQ. The CDR3 loop is CASSQDAAEAYNEQFF. CDR3 coding DNA: TGTGCCAGCAGCCAAGATGCCGCCGAAGCGTACAATGAGCAGTTCTTC.

The chain carries TRBV9 and TRBJ2-7; D ambiguous. Germline V CDR1 and CDR2: SGDLS, YYNGEE. CDR3 length: 13 amino acids. Trimming cost V 3 bases and J 3 bases, with 10 bases left between them. CDR3 nucleotide sequence: TGTGCCAGCAGCGGAGGCTACGGCTACGAGCAGTACTTC. Amino acids: CASSGGYGYEQYF.

In nucleotides, the CDR3 is TGTGCCAGCAGTATCCGGACAGGATCCTACGAGCAGTACTTC. Encoded protein: CASSIRTGSYEQYF. The chain employs TRBV27 and TRBJ2-7; 7 nucleotides agree with TRBD1. CDR3 length: 14 amino acids. Trimming removed 5 bases from V and 1 base from J; junction bases left unmatched: 5. Germline V gene sequence: CDR1 MNHEY, CDR2 SMNVEV (reference sequence).

Concerning this clone: The identical CDR3 is also encoded by other nucleotide sequences in the sample. J is TRBJ1-2 and V is TRBV18, with 7 bases matching TRBD1. The CDR3 extends over 14 amino acids. The germline V gene encodes CDR1 KGHSH and CDR2 LQKENI. With 3 bases clipped from V and 2 bases from J, the junction kept 3 bases outside the gene matches. The CDR3 DNA reads TGTGCCAGCTCACCTACAGGGGCGAACTATGGCTACACCTTC. Translated, it gives CASSPTGANYGYTF.

V usage is TRBV6-5 and J usage is TRBJ1-4; D is uncertain. From germline, CDR1 is MNHEY and CDR2 SVGAGI. The CDR3 extends over 11 amino acids. V dropped 5 bases and J dropped 13 bases, with 11 bases sitting between them. The CDR3 is CASSTENLLFF. The DNA for the CDR3 is TGTGCCAGCAGTACAGAGAATTTACTGTTTTTT.

The V gene is TRBV5-4, the J gene TRBJ1-1; 8 bases align to TRBD1. Germline V lookup: CDR1 SGHNT, CDR2 YYREEE (reference sequence). This CDR3 region has 13 residues. V lost 5 bases and J lost 8; bases outside the gene matches: 8. The CDR3 region is CASRSGGAVEAFF. Here the CDR3 DNA reads TGTGCCAGCAGATCAGGGGGCGCTGTCGAAGCTTTCTTT.

This clone was observed once. V usage is TRBV19 and J usage is TRBJ1-1; D not resolved. Trimming pared 1 base from V and 3 bases from J, leaving 9 bases between. The CDR3 has 14 amino acids. Germline loops: CDR1 LNHDA, CDR2 SQIVND (reference sequence). Written as DNA, the CDR3 is TGTGCCAGTAGTATAGGAGGTCTTTACACTGAAGCTTTCTTT. Protein sequence: CASSIGGLYTEAFF.

V usage is TRBV19 and J usage is TRBJ2-7, with 8 positions matching TRBD1. Germline-derived CDR1 and CDR2 are LNHDA and SQIVND (reference sequence). After removal of 3 bases from V and 2 bases from J, the junction contained 3 bases not matched to a gene. The CDR3 runs 14 residues. CDR3 sequence (DNA): TGTGCCAGTAGTATCCCGGGACAGGCCTACGAGCAGTACTTC. Protein: CASSIPGQAYEQYF. Full variable domain (outside the CDR3, taken from reference TRBV19 and TRBJ2-7): DGGITQSPKYLFRKEGQNVTLSCEQNLNHDAMYWYRQDPGQGLRLIYYSQIVNDFQKGDIAEGYSVSREKKESFPLTVTSAQKNPTAFYLCASSIPGQAYEQYFGPGTRLTVT.

This clone was seen a few times. The V call is TRBV7-9, the J call TRBJ2-1, with TRBD2 identical over 9 bases. After removal of 5 bases from V and 9 bases from J, the junction contained 11 bases not matched to a gene. CDR1 and CDR2 (germline): SEHNR, FQNEAQ (reference sequence). This CDR3 is 15 amino acids long. CDR3 loop: CASSPEAGGPSEQFF. In DNA, the CDR3 is TGTGCCAGCAGCCCGGAGGCGGGAGGGCCGAGTGAGCAGTTCTTC.